This TCR beta chain was captured in a study of vaccination effects on CD4 cells after COVID-19. Pools of viral peptides were used by the ViraFEST assay to expand antigen-specific CD4+ T cells ahead of sequencing. Isolating CD4+ T cells followed less than 11 days of culture. Vaccine administered to participants consisted of two doses of either BNT162b2 or mRNA-1273. Having tested negative for nucleocapsid antibodies, the vaccine recipients showed no prior SARS-CoV-2 infection. Each culture had half its medium swapped for IL-2 medium on days 3 and 7. Worth noting for this clone: Its antigen is not known.

Profiling relied on immunoSEQ multiplex PCR, and the TCRdb table lists in-frame clones only, not all of them. This table holds under 35,000 clones, more than 65% found once. Losses at the gene ends were 1 base for V and 4 bases for J; bases not matched to a gene: 10. This CDR3 contains 18 residues. Per germline, CDR1 LGHNA and CDR2 YNFKEQ. The clonotype was recovered from a human donor who received a COVID-19 vaccine. The specimen was CD4+ T cells from PBMCs cultured with HCoV-NL63 spike peptides, collected after COVID-19 vaccination. This rearrangement joins TRBV4-2 to TRBJ2-2; 9 bases fit TRBD1. The CDR3 spells CASSQGITGGRSTGELFF. In DNA, the CDR3 is TGTGCCAGCAGCCAAGGAATTACAGGGGGCCGGAGCACCGGGGAGCTGTTTTTT.